This TCR beta chain derives from a study of vaccination and CD4 T cells after COVID-19. Turning to the study itself: Investigators stimulated cells with overlapping spike peptides drawn from SARS-CoV-2, HCoV-NL63, HCoV-OC43 and HCoV-229E. Study conclusions and caveats: The median SARS-CoV-2-reactive clonotype number increased from about 20 to 38, without statistical significance.

As to this clonotype: Its matching antigen is unknown.

Treatment defined: approximately 11-day PBMC culture with coronavirus spike peptide pools or control peptides (ViraFEST assay). ViraFEST used peptide pools to expand antigen-specific T cells before TCR sequencing. After being plated at around 2 million per well, PBMCs were cultured with approximately 9.9 IU/ml IL-2 and 8.5 to 10 ug/ml peptide pools. Scientists ran DNA taken from cultured CD4+ T cells through the Oncomine TCR Beta short-read assay for sequencing. TCRdb redid the calling of the PCR reads with MiXCR, one entry per CDR3 protein. Of roughly 12,000 distinct CDR3 sequences in the sample, less than 55% are singletons; the top ten hold more than 15%. The TCR originated in a human donor with COVID-19. Material for sequencing was cultured CD4+ T cells from blood.

The CDR3 loop is CASSKRATGTGKPYEQYF. In DNA form, the CDR3 reads TGTGCCAGCAGCAAAAGAGCGACCGGGACAGGGAAACCCTACGAGCAGTACTTC. The chain uses TRBV21-1 and TRBJ2-7; TRBD1 is the table's D call and was not checked against the DNA. TRBV21-1 is given as a pseudogene. The CDR3 runs 18 residues.